One sample yielded the 25 T cell receptor beta chains listed below, sequenced in a study of T-cell reconstitution after alpha-beta-depleted transplantation in children (dated by TCRdb to the mid-2010s). Receptor libraries were prepared by PCR. Sequencing was performed on an Illumina HiSeq 2500. Molecular barcoding was employed in the preparation of TCR libraries, with unique molecular identifiers being used to normalize TCRbeta repertoire quantification. The raw public data were reprocessed by TCRdb itself: fastp quality trimming at Q25, MiXCR clonotype calling, in-frame beta chains only. Here each entry gathers all rows of one CDR3 protein and keeps the most common genes and DNA. The sample contains a few hundred thousand distinct CDR3 sequences, 10% to 15% of them found a single time. Around 2.2% of the sample is taken by the ten largest. The label giving this sample's treatment or condition can be read as: allogeneic hematopoietic cell transplantation with graft depleted of TCRalphabeta T cells and CD19 B cells.

Here the sequenced sample was PBMCs, mostly from graft donor cells, taken 360 days after TCRalphabeta/CD19-depleted stem cell transplant. These TCRs come from a male patient younger than 18 who had a stem cell transplant for acute myeloid leukemia, so the T cells may come from the graft donor.

The chain couples TRBV20-1 to TRBJ1-1; D unclear. Germline V gene lookup returns CDR1 DFQATT and CDR2 SNEGSKA (reference sequence). The CDR3 covers 14 residues. The ends were cut back, 6 bases at V and 9 bases at J, with 23 bases in the middle. CDR3 protein: CSANKHTGGVQAFF. CDR3 nucleotide sequence: TGCAGTGCAAACAAACACACGGGCGGGGTTCAAGCTTTCTTT.

This clonotype was detected only a few times. V is TRBV18 and J is TRBJ2-1, with TRBD1 identical over 9 bases. This CDR3 region has 15 residues. V trimming: 3 bases; J trimming: 8 bases; junction bases outside the gene matches: 8. The germline V gene has CDR1 KGHSH and CDR2 LQKENI. CDR3 amino acids: CASSPLGQGIDEQFF. For the CDR3, the DNA is TGTGCCAGCTCACCCCTTGGACAGGGGATCGATGAGCAGTTCTTC.

The genes are TRBV7-6 and TRBJ2-1; D possibly corresponds to TRBD2 (6 bases). The V end was cut by 4 bases, the J end by 7 bases, with 14 bases between. The germline V gene encodes CDR1 SGHVS and CDR2 FNYEAQ. This CDR3 has 14 amino acids. The CDR3 protein is CASSSGLHKNEQFF. CDR3 DNA: TGTGCCAGCAGCTCGGGACTTCATAAAAATGAGCAGTTCTTC.

The chain is built from TRBV20-1 and TRBJ1-4, with D perhaps TRBD1 (5 bases). The CDR3 sequence is 15 residues long. Trimming cost V 4 bases and J 8 bases, with 20 bases left between them. Germline V CDR1 and CDR2: DFQATT, SNEGSKA (reference sequence). The CDR3: CSATQRGGWVEKLFF. In nucleotides, the CDR3 is TGCAGTGCTACCCAGAGGGGCGGATGGGTGGAAAAACTGTTTTTT.

This chain uses TRBV15 with TRBJ1-5, with 10 positions matching TRBD1. The CDR3 extends over 21 amino acids. The V gene end was trimmed by 3 bases and the J gene end by 1 base; junction bases not matched to a gene: 18. The V gene's germline CDR1 is LNHNV and CDR2 YYDKDF (reference sequence). CDR3 loop: CATSSFKYRDRGLLSNQPQHF. The CDR3 nucleotides are TGTGCCACCAGCAGTTTCAAATACCGGGACAGGGGACTTCTCAGCAATCAGCCCCAGCATTTT.

This clonotype was counted only a few times. The chain carries TRBV11-2 and TRBJ1-5; D is possibly TRBD1 (5 bases). The length of the CDR3 is 16 residues. Deletions cut 4 bases from V and 4 bases from J, with 17 bases between. Germline loops: CDR1 SGHAT, CDR2 FQNNGV. The CDR3 DNA sequence: TGTGCCAGCAGCTCCGGGACGGGGGTTCCAAATCAGCCCCAGCATTTT. Protein: CASSSGTGVPNQPQHF.

This clonotype was seen a few times. This chain uses TRBV28 with TRBJ2-7, with 9 positions matching TRBD2. The V and J ends lost 3 bases and 7 bases, in that order; junction bases with no gene match: 10. The CDR3 spans 15 residues. The germline V gene encodes CDR1 MDHEN and CDR2 SYDVKM. The CDR3, as DNA: TGTGCCAGCAGTTTCTCTGCGCGGACTAGCGAAGAGCAGTACTTC. Amino acids: CASSFSARTSEEQYF.

J is TRBJ2-3 and V is TRBV7-6, with 10 bases identical to TRBD2. The length of the CDR3 is 17 residues. V was pared by 4 bases and J by 3 bases, with 10 bases of the junction left unmatched. Looked up from germline, CDR1 is SGHVS and CDR2 is FNYEAQ. The CDR3 loop is CASSSIPAGGGTDTQYF. The CDR3 nucleotides read TGTGCCAGCAGCTCCATCCCAGCGGGAGGGGGGACAGATACGCAGTATTTT.

This clonotype was seen at least ten times. The V gene is TRBV7-2, the J gene TRBJ2-1, with D uncertain. Germline CDR1 SGHTA, CDR2 FQGNSA. This CDR3 has 15 amino acids. Trimming shortened V by 5 bases and J by 3 bases, and 14 bases separated the two germline ends. The CDR3 sequence: CASSPDPPSYNEQFF. The CDR3 nucleotides are TGTGCCAGCAGCCCGGACCCGCCTAGCTACAATGAGCAGTTCTTC. The complete variable domain, with remaining parts taken from reference TRBV7-2 and TRBJ2-1, reads GAGVSQSPSNKVTEKGKDVELRCDPISGHTALYWYRQSLGQGLEFLIYFQGNSAPDKSGLPSDRFSAERTGGSVSTLTIQRTQQEDSAVYLCASSPDPPSYNEQFFGPGTRLTVL.

At least ten counts were recorded for this clonotype. This chain joins TRBV5-6 and TRBJ2-1, with D hard to call. The V end lost 0 bases, the J end lost 10 bases, and 8 bases lay between the germline ends. CDR1 is SGHDT, CDR2 YYEEEE, per germline. The CDR3 contains 12 residues. DNA of the CDR3: TGTGCCAGCAGCTTGGACAGTTGGGAGCAGTTCTTC. Encoded protein: CASSLDSWEQFF.

This chain joins TRBV4-3 and TRBJ2-1; D is undetermined. CDR1 and CDR2 from the germline V gene are LGHNA and YSLEER. V was cut by 0 bases and J by 6 bases, with 9 bases left in between. This CDR3 contains 14 residues. The CDR3 reads CASSQDVAVNEQFF. CDR3 DNA sequence: TGCGCCAGCAGCCAAGATGTCGCCGTCAATGAGCAGTTCTTC.

This clonotype was recorded a few times. The V and J genes are TRBV20-1 and TRBJ1-5; no definite D call. Trimming shortened V by 2 bases and J by 3 bases, and 14 bases separated the two germline ends. Germline CDR1 is DFQATT and CDR2 is SNEGSKA (reference sequence). The CDR3 spans 15 residues. This chain's CDR3 is CSARPDRGSNQPQHF. The CDR3 coding sequence is TGCAGTGCTAGACCAGACCGAGGGTCCAATCAGCCCCAGCATTTT.

CDR3 region: CASSLAPSRGTDEQFF. Here the CDR3 DNA reads TGTGCCAGCAGCCTCGCCCCGTCGAGGGGTACGGATGAGCAGTTCTTC. The chain carries TRBV2 and TRBJ2-1; either TRBD1 or TRBD2 may fit D (5 bases each). This CDR3 comprises 16 residues. CDR1 SNHLY and CDR2 FYNNEI come from the germline V gene. Trimming took 6 bases from V and 8 from J, leaving 23 bases between them.

This chain joins TRBV20-1 and TRBJ1-1, with D perhaps TRBD1 (6 bases). The CDR3 is made up of 13 amino acids. Germline-derived CDR1 and CDR2 are DFQATT and SNEGSKA (reference sequence). Trimming shortened V by 6 bases and J by 0 bases, and 11 bases separated the two germline ends. CDR3 sequence: CSARGGLNTEAFF. As DNA, the CDR3 is TGCAGTGCGCGGGGGGGCCTGAACACTGAAGCTTTCTTT.

This sequence joins TRBV7-3 and TRBJ2-7, with 7 bases lining up with TRBD2. This CDR3 comprises 14 residues. Germline loops: CDR1 SGHTA, CDR2 FQGTGA. V trimming: 2 bases; J trimming: 5 bases; junction bases outside the gene matches: 6. The CDR3 sequence is CASSLGGELNEQYF. The CDR3 coding sequence is TGTGCCAGCAGCTTAGGGGGGGAGTTAAACGAGCAGTACTTC.

This clonotype appeared a few times. The rearrangement joins TRBV29-1 to TRBJ2-3; 11 nucleotides agree with TRBD2. Germline V CDR1 and CDR2: SQVTM, ANQGSEA. This CDR3 region has 15 residues. J lost 2 bases, V lost 6 bases, and 7 bases had no gene match. The CDR3 here is CSVFGTSGYTDTQYF. The CDR3 DNA reads TGCAGCGTGTTCGGGACTAGCGGATACACAGATACGCAGTATTTT.

This clonotype was observed a handful of times. The V call is TRBV29-1, the J call TRBJ2-5; a weak D match, TRBD2 (5 bases). Germline CDR1 SQVTM, CDR2 ANQGSEA. The CDR3 totals 12 residues. Trimming took 5 bases from V and 2 from J, leaving 9 bases between them. The CDR3: CSVLAKQETQYF. As DNA, the CDR3 is TGCAGCGTTTTAGCGAAACAAGAGACCCAGTACTTC.

This clonotype was observed a handful of times. The J gene is TRBJ2-2, the V gene TRBV30, with TRBD1 identical over 8 bases. Losses at the gene ends were 5 bases for V and 2 bases for J; bases not matched to a gene: 4. The CDR3 is 14 residues long. CDR1 is GTSNPN, CDR2 SVGIG, per germline (reference sequence). The CDR3 DNA reads as TGTGCCTGGGTTGGACAGGGCAACACCGGGGAGCTGTTTTTT. As protein: CAWVGQGNTGELFF.

The table lists this clonotype with a few counts. This chain connects TRBV12-3 or TRBV12-4 to TRBJ2-5; D might be TRBD2 (6 bases). There are 16 residues in the CDR3. Trimming cost V 5 bases and J 5 bases, with 21 bases left between them. CDR3: CASSRTGTYLGETQYF. DNA of the CDR3: TGTGCCAGCAGTAGAACCGGGACTTACCTCGGGGAGACCCAGTACTTC.

At least ten counts were recorded for this clonotype. For the CDR3, the DNA is TGCAGTGCGCCAGGGGGCGGGAGTCTCCAAGAGACCCAGTACTTC. This sequence encodes CSAPGGGSLQETQYF. V gene TRBV20-1 combines with J gene TRBJ2-5, with D perhaps TRBD1 (8 bases). This CDR3 spans 15 amino acids. Trimming pared 6 bases from V and 1 base from J, leaving 18 bases between. The germline CDR1 and CDR2 sequences are DFQATT and SNEGSKA (reference sequence).

The chain joins TRBV28 to TRBJ1-1; 8 bases line up with TRBD1. This CDR3 contains 16 residues. The trim removed 3 bases at V and 0 bases at J, leaving 6 bases unmatched. The germline CDR1 and CDR2 sequences are MDHEN and SYDVKM. The CDR3 nucleotides read TGTGCCAGCAGTTTGCCCAGGGGGCTGATGAACACTGAAGCTTTCTTT. This encodes CASSLPRGLMNTEAFF.

The J gene is TRBJ2-1, the V gene TRBV12-3 or TRBV12-4, with D maybe TRBD1 (5 bases). The CDR3 is 15 amino acids. V was shortened by 6 bases and J by 2 bases, with 14 bases between the two germline ends. This CDR3 reads CASRPDSRPYNEQFF. The DNA for the CDR3 is TGTGCCAGCAGACCCGACAGCAGACCCTACAATGAGCAGTTCTTC.

This clonotype was detected many times. This chain connects TRBV4-2 to TRBJ2-5; D is ambiguous. This CDR3 comprises 12 residues. V was shortened by 0 bases and J by 5 bases, with 4 bases between the two germline ends. Per germline, CDR1 LGHNA and CDR2 YNFKEQ. The CDR3 sequence is CASSQEPETQYF. The CDR3 DNA reads TGTGCCAGCAGCCAAGAACCGGAGACCCAGTACTTC.

This clonotype has a handful of counts. This chain joins TRBV15 and TRBJ1-1; D may be TRBD1 (5 bases). Trimming left V 3 bases short and J 3 bases short, with 14 bases between. The germline gives CDR1 LNHNV, CDR2 YYDKDF (reference sequence). The CDR3 sequence is 15 residues long. The chain's CDR3 is CATSSDTPRDTEAFF. The CDR3 bases are TGTGCCACCAGCAGCGACACACCCAGGGACACTGAAGCTTTCTTT. The full variable domain, with the rest looked up from reference TRBV15 and TRBJ1-1, is DAMVIQNPRYQVTQFGKPVTLSCSQTLNHNVMYWYQQKSSQAPKLLFHYYDKDFNNEADTPDNFQSRRPNTSFCFLDIRSPGLGDTAMYLCATSSDTPRDTEAFFGQGTRLTVV.

This clonotype was seen a handful of times. The rearrangement links TRBV5-1 to TRBJ2-2, with 9 bases aligning to TRBD2. From germline, CDR1 is SGHRS and CDR2 YFSETQ. The CDR3 is 17 residues long. V was pared by 6 bases and J by 1 base, with 10 bases of the junction left unmatched. CDR3 amino acids: CASKRLAVGGNTGELFF. As DNA, the CDR3 is TGCGCCAGCAAGAGACTAGCGGTGGGCGGGAACACCGGGGAGCTGTTTTTT.